Described below is a single TCR beta chain sequence and its context. In the original analysis: Researchers report that nucleated cell counts were estimated from reference gene primer amplification. Assay used: immunoSEQ multiplex PCR; TCRdb lists only in-frame clones, some missing. V and J calls and clone size are those listed in that table; D and trimming were worked out from the DNA. The sample carries 100,000 to 150,000 clones, about 84% recorded once. These data are taken from a study of blood T cell repertoires in COVID-19. About the study: Material from acute and convalescent COVID-19 was sourced from the United States, Italy and Spain. Nucleic acid was either cDNA or gDNA, and it came from T cells, B-cell-depleted T cells, or PBMCs.

Specimen: peripheral blood. The receptor was isolated from a human donor in a cohort sampled during active COVID-19.

The chain's CDR3 is CASSQVLREQFF. The CDR3 DNA follows: TGCGCCAGCAGCCAAGTGCTGAGAGAGCAGTTCTTC. The chain carries TRBV4-1 and TRBJ2-1; D gene ambiguous. V shed 1 base and J shed 10 bases, with 8 bases lying between them. The CDR3 extends over 12 amino acids. Germline CDR1 and CDR2: MGHRA and YSYEKL.